This is a list of T cell receptor beta chains from one sample in a study of blood T cell repertoires in COVID-19. Assay: immunoSEQ multiplex PCR; the TCRdb copy retains only in-frame clones and omits some. The repertoire has under 50,000 clones, 87% of them found once; the top ten carry less than 8%. Sequenced sample: peripheral blood. All receptors come from a human donor in a cohort sampled during active COVID-19. CDR3s include the opening cysteine and the closing phenylalanine or tryptophan. The order of the fields is V gene, J gene, CDR3 length, CDR3 protein.

>TRBV5-1|TRBJ2-1|17
CASSLEASGRIHNEQFF
>TRBV19|TRBJ2-5|14
CASSISQGQETQYF
>TRBV15|TRBJ1-5|16
CATSRAGQQFNQPQHF
>TRBV10-1|TRBJ2-7|14
CASSRDRASHEQYF
>TRBV11-2|TRBJ2-7|14
CASSPGTGSYEQYF
>TRBV7-3|TRBJ2-5|13
CASSINRGETQYF
>TRBV7-9|TRBJ2-1|14
CASSFPARGPEQFF
>TRBV19|TRBJ1-3|15
CASSTTARSGNTIYF
>TRBV3-1/TRBV3-2|TRBJ2-3|18
CASSSMRVGGTGVDTQYF
>TRBV6-2/TRBV6-3|TRBJ2-7|19
CASSYARGSGRLPTYEQYF
>TRBV5-1|TRBJ1-4|15
CASSLRGHVNEKLFF